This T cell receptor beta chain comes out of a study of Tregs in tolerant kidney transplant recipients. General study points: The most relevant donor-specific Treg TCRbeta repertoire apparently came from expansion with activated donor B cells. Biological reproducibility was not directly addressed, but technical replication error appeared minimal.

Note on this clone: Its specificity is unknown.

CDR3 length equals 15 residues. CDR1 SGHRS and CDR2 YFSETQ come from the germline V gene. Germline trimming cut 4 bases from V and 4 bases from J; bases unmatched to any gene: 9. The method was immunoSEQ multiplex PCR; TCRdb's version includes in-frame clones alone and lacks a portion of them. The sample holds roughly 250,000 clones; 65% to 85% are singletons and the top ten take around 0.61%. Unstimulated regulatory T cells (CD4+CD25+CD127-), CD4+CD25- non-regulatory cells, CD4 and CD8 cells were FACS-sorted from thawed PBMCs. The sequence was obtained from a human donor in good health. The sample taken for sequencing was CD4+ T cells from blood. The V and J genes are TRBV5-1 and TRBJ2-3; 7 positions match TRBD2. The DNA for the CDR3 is TGCGCCAGCAGCAACGGGGGAGGGCTGGCAGATACGCAGTATTTT. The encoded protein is CASSNGGGLADTQYF.